This is a list of T cell receptor beta chains from one sample in a study of CD8+ T cells in alopecia areata. Clones were read by immunoSEQ multiplex PCR, and TCRdb kept only the in-frame ones, dropping some. The sample has some 150,000 clones, about 50% seen once. This specimen consisted of CD8+ T cells sorted from blood, obtained at week 0. All receptors derive from a human donor with alopecia areata. The CDR3 runs from the conserved cysteine through the conserved F or W. D genes are given only for firm matches. Size is omitted from some rows. Given values are once, few, many or a class for expanded clones.

>NA|TRBV10-3|TRBJ1-1|NA
CAISESTGKNTEAFF
>NA|TRBV29-1|TRBJ2-7|NA
CSVVFRDYEQYF
>TRBD1|TRBV10-3|TRBJ2-2|many
CAISDLGQANTGELFF
>NA|TRBV6-1|TRBJ2-7|NA
CASTQDSYEQYF
>NA|TRBV4-1|TRBJ2-7|NA
CASSQDAYEQYF
>NA|TRBV23-1|TRBJ1-1|few
CASSQIRRTEAFF
>NA|TRBV4-3|TRBJ2-3|NA
CASSQDFGVPPDTQYF
>NA|TRBV7-3|TRBJ2-1|few
CASSPLGGRAQFF
>NA|TRBV6-5|TRBJ2-5|NA
CASSYSGTNQETQYF
>NA|TRBV30|TRBJ1-4|NA
CAWSAEVAANEKLFF
>NA|TRBV30|TRBJ1-1|NA
CAWSIGGGEAFF
>TRBD2|TRBV30|TRBJ2-7|few
CAWSVLGGDEQYF
>TRBD2|TRBV6-6|TRBJ2-7|few
CASSDASGGVAEQYF
>TRBD1|TRBV27|TRBJ1-4|NA
CASSSTGRKLFF
>NA|TRBV29-1|TRBJ1-1|NA
CSVGWRGVDTEAFF
>NA|TRBV7-9|TRBJ1-2|few
CASSSLGPANYGYTF
>NA|TRBV6-5|TRBJ2-2|NA
CASSYSPENTGELFF
>NA|TRBV14|TRBJ2-6|few
CASSPVASGANVLTF
>TRBD1|TRBV29-1|TRBJ1-2|few
CSVVYRDRVGYTF
>NA|TRBV4-1|TRBJ1-4|NA
CASSQDDRKLFF
>NA|TRBV19|TRBJ1-1|NA
CASSIMAGEAFF
>NA|TRBV7-9|TRBJ2-1|NA
CASSLGGVIHNEQFF
>NA|TRBV6-7|TRBJ2-5|NA
CASSYPFRANRETQYF
>NA|TRBV13|TRBJ2-6|few
CASSSPRDSGANVLTF
>NA|TRBV7-8|TRBJ2-3|few
CASRNLGGDTQYF
>TRBD1|TRBV7-8|TRBJ2-6|NA
CASISPGQGGSGANVLTF
>NA|TRBV7-2|TRBJ2-5|few
CASSLARASQQETQYF
>TRBD1|TRBV7-2|TRBJ1-1|NA
CASSLLETGGFTEAFF
>NA|TRBV30|TRBJ1-1|NA
CAWSQGNTEAFF
>NA|TRBV25-1|TRBJ2-7|few
CASSEPGGSYEQYF
>NA|TRBV9|TRBJ2-5|NA
CASSPLAGPQETQYF
>TRBD1|TRBV2|TRBJ1-6|NA
CASSGVEGATYNSPLHF
>TRBD1|TRBV9|TRBJ2-7|NA
CASSVSSGGSDEQYF
>TRBD1|TRBV4-1|TRBJ1-4|NA
CASSQPNRGRREKLFF
>NA|TRBV11-2|TRBJ1-2|NA
CASSLGTLYTF
>TRBD1|TRBV27|TRBJ1-1|once
CASRKDRDEAFF
>NA|TRBV4-1|TRBJ1-2|once
CASSPGYGYTF
>NA|TRBV5-4|TRBJ2-2|NA
CASSLDGYTGELFF
>NA|TRBV4-2|TRBJ1-2|NA
CASSQDLTGALHGYTF
>TRBD2|TRBV29-1|TRBJ2-7|NA
CSVILAGGAEQYF
>NA|TRBV15|TRBJ1-5|NA
CATSSGDNQPQHF
>TRBD1|TRBV19|TRBJ2-1|few
CASSRGLEQFF
>NA|TRBV5-1|TRBJ1-1|NA
CASSLGRRNTEAFF
>NA|TRBV30|TRBJ2-1|few
CAWKAGSPYNEQFF